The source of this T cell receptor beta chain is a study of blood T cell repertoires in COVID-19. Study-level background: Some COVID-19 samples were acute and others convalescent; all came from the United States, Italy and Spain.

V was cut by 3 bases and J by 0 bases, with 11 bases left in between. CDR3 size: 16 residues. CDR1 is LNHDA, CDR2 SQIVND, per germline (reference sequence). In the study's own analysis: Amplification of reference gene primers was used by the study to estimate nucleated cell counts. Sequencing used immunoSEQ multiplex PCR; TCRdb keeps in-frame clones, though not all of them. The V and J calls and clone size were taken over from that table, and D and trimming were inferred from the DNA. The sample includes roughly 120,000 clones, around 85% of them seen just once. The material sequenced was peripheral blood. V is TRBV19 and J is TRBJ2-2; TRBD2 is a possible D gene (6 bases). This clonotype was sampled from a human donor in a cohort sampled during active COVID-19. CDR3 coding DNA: TGTGCCAGTAGTATGAGGGGAGGTGCGAACACCGGGGAGCTGTTTTTT. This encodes CASSMRGGANTGELFF.